There are a few counts of the clone carrying this T cell receptor (beta chain). The target antigen is unknown. Sorted populations all had greater than 98% purity. The entry originates in a study of beta chain features in type 1 diabetes. Study summary: Patients shared similar age, gender and cell yields with healthy donors.

Expressed TCRB transcripts were sequenced after all isolated RNA was converted to cDNA. Clones were read by immunoSEQ multiplex PCR, and TCRdb kept only the in-frame ones, dropping some. The table lists some 120,000 clones, around 15% of them singletons. This CDR3 is 15 amino acids long. Trimming stripped 4 bases from V and 5 bases from J, with 16 bases between. Germline loops: CDR1 SEHNR, CDR2 FQNEAQ (reference sequence). Study conclusions and caveats: Among all four CD4+ subsets, Type 1 diabetes patients had TCRB CDR3s that were moderately but significantly shorter. It was possible that PCR favored shorter templates, equally so in patients and controls.

The sample comprised central memory CD4+ T cells from blood. The rearrangement uses TRBV7-9 and TRBJ2-3, with D tentatively TRBD2 (5 bases). The clonotype comes from a man younger than 30 with type 1 diabetes. The CDR3 nucleotides are TGTGCCAGCAGCTCCGGACTCAAGACACGAGATACGCAGTATTTT. This sequence encodes CASSSGLKTRDTQYF.